Shown below are 16 T cell receptor beta chains from a single sample sequenced in a study of T cells after yellow fever vaccination. TCRdb called the 5' RACE reads again in MiXCR, with one record for every CDR3 protein. The table lists 350,000 or so distinct CDR3 sequences, less than 9.5% of them singletons. Sequences were derived from PBMCs, sampled roughly 47 days after the first yellow fever vaccination. The origin of the receptors is a young man who received the YFV17D yellow fever vaccine.

This clonotype was picked up many times. V usage is TRBV18 and J usage is TRBJ2-3, with D hard to call. This CDR3 contains 15 residues. V shed 3 bases and J shed 2 bases, with 12 bases lying between them. Germline V gene lookup returns CDR1 KGHSH and CDR2 LQKENI. CDR3 in amino acids: CASSPRQGNTDTQYF. CDR3 nucleotides: TGTGCCAGCTCACCCCGTCAAGGGAACACAGATACGCAGTATTTT. Full variable domain (remainder filled in from reference TRBV18 and TRBJ2-3): NAGVMQNPRHLVRRRGQEARLRCSPMKGHSHVYWYRQLPEEGLKFMVYLQKENIIDESGMPKERFSAEFPKEGPSILRIQQVVRGDSAAYFCASSPRQGNTDTQYFGPGTRLTVL.

The chain employs TRBV20-1 and TRBJ2-1; 7 bases are shared with TRBD2. Unmatched junction bases numbered 11, after V lost 5 bases and J lost 4 bases. The CDR3 contains 15 residues. Germline V gene data show CDR1 as DFQATT and CDR2 as SNEGSKA (reference sequence). Here the CDR3 DNA reads TGCAGTGCTCTTATCCCCAGCGGGGTGTACAATGAGCAGTTCTTC. Its translation: CSALIPSGVYNEQFF.

The V gene is TRBV9, the J gene TRBJ2-1; D call uncertain. The CDR3 runs 13 residues. V lost 3 bases and J 13 bases, leaving 17 bases between the germline ends. Germline V gene lookup returns CDR1 SGDLS and CDR2 YYNGEE. The CDR3 loop reads CASSEAVGKPQFF. CDR3 sequence (DNA): TGTGCCAGCAGCGAAGCCGTGGGGAAACCCCAGTTCTTC.

This clonotype was counted at least ten times. The rearrangement uses TRBV4-3 and TRBJ2-6; D unresolved. This CDR3 has 15 amino acids. Per germline, CDR1 LGHNA and CDR2 YSLEER. Trimming cost V 1 base and J 1 base, with 5 bases left between them. The CDR3 DNA follows: TGCGCCAGCAGCCAAGGCTTGTCTGGGGCCAACGTCCTGACTTTC. Translation: CASSQGLSGANVLTF.

This clonotype came up a few times. The genes are TRBV5-1 and TRBJ1-6, with TRBD1 as a possible D gene (5 bases). CDR1 is SGHRS, CDR2 YFSETQ, per germline. The CDR3 has 13 residues. Trimming pared 7 bases from V and 7 bases from J, leaving 12 bases between. Written as DNA, the CDR3 is TGCGCCAGCTCCGGGACCGAGAATTCACCCCTCCACTTT. This codes for CASSGTENSPLHF.

The chain carries TRBV15 and TRBJ2-5; 9 bases are a match to TRBD2. With 5 bases clipped from V and 2 bases from J, the junction kept 9 bases outside the gene matches. The CDR3 spans 16 residues. The germline gives CDR1 LNHNV, CDR2 YYDKDF (reference sequence). The CDR3 region is CATSPGVAGVQETQYF. The CDR3 nucleotides are TGTGCCACCAGCCCTGGGGTAGCGGGGGTGCAAGAGACCCAGTACTTC.

This clonotype was counted between two and nine times. The J gene is TRBJ2-6, the V gene TRBV24-1; TRBD1 might be the D (5 bases). Germline lookup yields CDR1 KGHDR and CDR2 SFDVKD. The CDR3 sequence is 18 residues long. Trimming removed 5 bases from V and 3 bases from J, with 19 bases in between. The CDR3 DNA is TGTGCCACCAGTGGTATAGGGGCAGGGAAAAATGGGGCCAACGTCCTGACTTTC. Encoded protein: CATSGIGAGKNGANVLTF.

This clonotype was seen more than once but under ten times. The V call is TRBV19, the J call TRBJ1-1, with 8 bases that match TRBD1. This CDR3 region has 15 residues. The V gene end was trimmed by 3 bases and the J gene end by 0 bases; junction bases not matched to a gene: 3. Germline CDR1 and CDR2: LNHDA and SQIVND (reference sequence). The CDR3 bases are TGTGCCAGTAGTATGATGGACAGGGTGAACACTGAAGCTTTCTTT. Protein: CASSMMDRVNTEAFF.

This rearrangement joins TRBV4-3 to TRBJ1-6, with D possibly matching TRBD1 (6 bases). The CDR3 has 14 amino acids. V lost 7 bases and J lost 10, with 17 bases in between. CDR1 LGHNA and CDR2 YSLEER come from the germline V gene. DNA for the CDR3: TGCGCCAGCAAGGGAGACAGGTTTGAATCACCCCTCCACTTT. It specifies CASKGDRFESPLHF.

This clonotype was counted between two and nine times. The chain recombines TRBV4-2 with TRBJ2-3; possibly TRBD1 or TRBD2 for D (5 bases each). Looked up from germline, CDR1 is LGHNA and CDR2 is YNFKEQ. Trimming took 2 bases from V and 0 from J, leaving 9 bases between them. CDR3 length: 15 residues. DNA for the CDR3: TGTGCCAGCAGCCAACCGGGACGGAGCACAGATACGCAGTATTTT. Amino acid sequence: CASSQPGRSTDTQYF.

The V gene is TRBV12-3 or TRBV12-4, the J gene TRBJ1-4; D gene uncertain. V lost 8 bases and J lost 8, with 15 bases in between. The CDR3 length is 13 residues. CDR3 sequence: CASGPQGSEKLFF. The CDR3 DNA sequence: TGTGCCAGCGGACCACAAGGCTCAGAAAAACTGTTTTTT.

This clonotype appeared a few times. V usage is TRBV7-9 and J usage is TRBJ2-5; 8 positions match TRBD1. This CDR3 has 16 residues. Germline values: CDR1 SEHNR, CDR2 FQNEAQ (reference sequence). Trimming took 5 bases from V and 1 from J; bases not matched to a gene: 9. CDR3 sequence (DNA): TGTGCCAGCAGCGCCCCTACCGACAGGGGCCAAGAGACCCAGTACTTC. It translates to CASSAPTDRGQETQYF.

This clonotype was observed many times. V gene TRBV6-5 combines with J gene TRBJ1-2; possibly TRBD1 for D (5 bases). The germline gives CDR1 MNHEY, CDR2 SVGAGI. Trimming took 0 bases from V and 4 from J, leaving 15 bases between them. The CDR3 runs 16 residues. CDR3: CASSYSGQGSFYGYTF. In DNA, the CDR3 is TGTGCCAGCAGTTACTCGGGGCAGGGTAGTTTCTATGGCTACACCTTC.

The table lists this clonotype with a few counts. V and J are TRBV19 and TRBJ2-7, with 9 bases aligning to TRBD1. The CDR3 runs 15 residues. CDR1 LNHDA and CDR2 SQIVND come from the germline V gene (reference sequence). The V gene end was trimmed by 3 bases and the J gene end by 4 bases; junction bases not matched to a gene: 7. The CDR3 loop reads CASSMSGQGKYEQYF. In DNA form, the CDR3 reads TGTGCCAGTAGTATGTCGGGACAGGGAAAATACGAGCAGTACTTC.

The chain couples TRBV7-2 to TRBJ2-5; D unresolved. The CDR3 runs 13 residues. V was shortened by 4 bases and J by 9 bases, with 15 bases between the two germline ends. Germline assignment: CDR1 SGHTA and CDR2 FQGNSA. The CDR3 nucleotides read TGTGCCAGCAGCTCCCCCGCTGGGCTGTCCCAGTACTTC. Protein: CASSSPAGLSQYF.

V is TRBV7-8 and J is TRBJ2-5; D might be TRBD1 (6 bases). V was cut by 5 bases and J by 2 bases, with 18 bases left in between. This CDR3 spans 16 amino acids. Germline V gene sequence: CDR1 SGHVS, CDR2 FQNEAQ. As DNA, the CDR3 is TGTGCCAGCAGCGGACGGACAGTACCGTTTCAAGAGACCCAGTACTTC. Amino acids: CASSGRTVPFQETQYF.